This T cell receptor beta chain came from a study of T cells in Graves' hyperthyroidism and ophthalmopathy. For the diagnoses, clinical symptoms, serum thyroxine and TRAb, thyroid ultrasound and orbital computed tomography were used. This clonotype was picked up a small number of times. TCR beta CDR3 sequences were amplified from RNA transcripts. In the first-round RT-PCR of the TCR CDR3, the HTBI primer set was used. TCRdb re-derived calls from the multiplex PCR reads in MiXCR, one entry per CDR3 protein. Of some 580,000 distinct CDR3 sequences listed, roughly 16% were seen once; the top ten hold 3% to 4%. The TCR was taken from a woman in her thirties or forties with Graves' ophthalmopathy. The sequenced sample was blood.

The CDR3 bases are TGTGCCAGCAGGGGGAGCGGGATGACCGGGGAGCTGTTTTTT. Encoded protein: CASRGSGMTGELFF. J is TRBJ2-2 and V is TRBV12-3 or TRBV12-4, with TRBD2 matching 7 bases. V shed 6 bases, J shed 5 bases, and the junction held 6 bases outside the gene matches. The CDR3 has 14 residues.